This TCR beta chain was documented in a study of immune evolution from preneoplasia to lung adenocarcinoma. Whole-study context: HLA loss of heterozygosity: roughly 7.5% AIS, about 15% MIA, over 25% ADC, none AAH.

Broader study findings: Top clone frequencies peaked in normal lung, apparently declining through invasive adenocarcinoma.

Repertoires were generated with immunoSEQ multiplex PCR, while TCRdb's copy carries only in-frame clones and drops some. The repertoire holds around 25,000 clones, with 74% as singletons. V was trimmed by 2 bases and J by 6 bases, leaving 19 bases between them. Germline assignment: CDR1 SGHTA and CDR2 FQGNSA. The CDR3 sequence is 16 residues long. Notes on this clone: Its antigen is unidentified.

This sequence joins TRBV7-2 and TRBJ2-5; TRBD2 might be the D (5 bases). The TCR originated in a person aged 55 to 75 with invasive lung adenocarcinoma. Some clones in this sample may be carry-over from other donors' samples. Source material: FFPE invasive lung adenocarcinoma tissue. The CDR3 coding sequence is TGTGCCAGCAGCTTACAGGCGGGCTCCCGGGGAAAGACCCAGTACTTC. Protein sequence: CASSLQAGSRGKTQYF.